This TCR beta chain was sequenced for a study of blood T cell repertoires in COVID-19. Study information: Sites in the United States, Italy and Spain provided acute and convalescent COVID-19 samples. From T cells, B-cell-depleted T cells, or PBMCs came the material, which was cDNA or gDNA.

It was during active infection that Seattle patients were enrolled and then longitudinally followed. Libraries were prepared by immunoSEQ multiplex PCR; TCRdb keeps only in-frame clonotypes and omits some of them. The repertoire includes 430,000 or so clones, over 85% of them detected once, and more than 0.7% sits in the top ten. V shed 5 bases and J shed 4 bases, with 11 bases lying between them. The V gene's germline CDR1 is SGHVS and CDR2 FQNEAQ. The CDR3 is 13 amino acids. The chain links TRBV7-8 to TRBJ1-2; tentative D call: TRBD1 (6 bases). Sequences were obtained from peripheral blood. The sequence derives from a man aged 18 to 30 with COVID-19, enrolled during active disease. For the CDR3, the DNA is TGTGCCAGCAGCACAGACAGGTCCTATGGCTACACCTTC. It codes for CASSTDRSYGYTF.